Detailed here is one TCR beta chain. Enrollees, roughly 18 to 89 years old, lived in 20 to 25 US areas. As handled by the study authors: Reference gene primer amplification in the assay estimated nucleated cell counts. Using immunoSEQ multiplex PCR, the repertoire was profiled, and TCRdb retains in-frame clones only, with some absent. V and J calls plus clone size are reproduced from that table; the DNA served to infer D and trimming. The sample shows approximately 210,000 clones, about four fifths of them seen only once. These data originate in a study of blood T cell repertoires in COVID-19. Turning to the study itself: Acute-phase and convalescent COVID-19 samples originated in the United States, Italy and Spain.

This receptor was obtained from a woman between 45 and 60 years old with acute COVID-19. Sequenced input: PBMCs or T cells enriched from blood (not recorded which).

CDR3 residues: CASSLSPSPYEQYF. CDR3 nucleotides: TGTGCCAGCAGCTTAAGCCCTAGTCCCTACGAGCAGTACTTC. The rearrangement uses TRBV7-9 and TRBJ2-7; D is undetermined. From germline, CDR1 is SEHNR and CDR2 FQNEAQ (reference sequence). CDR3 length: 14 residues. Trimming pared 2 bases from V and 2 bases from J, leaving 10 bases between.